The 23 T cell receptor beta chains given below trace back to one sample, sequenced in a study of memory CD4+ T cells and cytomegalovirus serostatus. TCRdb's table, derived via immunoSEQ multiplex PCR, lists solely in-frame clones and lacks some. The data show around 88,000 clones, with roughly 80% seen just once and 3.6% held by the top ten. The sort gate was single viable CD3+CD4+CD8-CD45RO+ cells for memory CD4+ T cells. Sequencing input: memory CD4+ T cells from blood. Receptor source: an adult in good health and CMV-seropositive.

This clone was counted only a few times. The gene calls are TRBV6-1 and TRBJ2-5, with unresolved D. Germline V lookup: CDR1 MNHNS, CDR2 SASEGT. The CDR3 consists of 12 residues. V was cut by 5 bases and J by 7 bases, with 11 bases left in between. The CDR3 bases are TGTGCCAGCAGTATCGCAGGCGCGACCCAGTACTTC. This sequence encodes CASSIAGATQYF.

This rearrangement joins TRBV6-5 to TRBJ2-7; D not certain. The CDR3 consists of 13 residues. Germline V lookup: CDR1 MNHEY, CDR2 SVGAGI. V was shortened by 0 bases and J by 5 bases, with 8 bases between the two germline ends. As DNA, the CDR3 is TGTGCCAGCAGTTACTCAGGGATTGACGAGCAGTACTTC. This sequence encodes CASSYSGIDEQYF.

This chain's CDR3 is CASSWTGGGEKLFF. CDR3 coding DNA: TGTGCCAGCAGCTGGACAGGGGGTGGTGAAAAACTGTTTTTT. The gene calls are TRBV11-2 and TRBJ1-4; 10 nucleotides match TRBD1. The CDR3 consists of 14 residues. Trimming at V came to 4 bases and at J to 7 bases, leaving 3 bases not matched to a gene. Germline V gives CDR1 SGHAT, CDR2 FQNNGV.

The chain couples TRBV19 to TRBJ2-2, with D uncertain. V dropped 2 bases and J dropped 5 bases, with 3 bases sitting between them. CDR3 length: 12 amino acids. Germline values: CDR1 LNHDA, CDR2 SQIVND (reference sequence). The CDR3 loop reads CASSIYTGELFF. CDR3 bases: TGTGCCAGTAGTATATATACCGGGGAGCTGTTTTTT.

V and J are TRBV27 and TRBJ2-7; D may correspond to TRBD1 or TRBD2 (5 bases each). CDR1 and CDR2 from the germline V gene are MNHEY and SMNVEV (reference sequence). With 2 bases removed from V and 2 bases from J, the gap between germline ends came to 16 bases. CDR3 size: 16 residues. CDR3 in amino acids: CASSLRRDVLPYEQYF. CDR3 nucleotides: TGTGCCAGCAGTTTACGTCGGGACGTCCTACCCTACGAGCAGTACTTC.

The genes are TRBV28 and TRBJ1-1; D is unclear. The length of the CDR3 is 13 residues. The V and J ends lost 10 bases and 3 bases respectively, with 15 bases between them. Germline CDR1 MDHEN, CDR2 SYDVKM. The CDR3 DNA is TGTGCCATATCCCCCCCCGGTTACACTGAAGCTTTCTTT. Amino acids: CAISPPGYTEAFF.

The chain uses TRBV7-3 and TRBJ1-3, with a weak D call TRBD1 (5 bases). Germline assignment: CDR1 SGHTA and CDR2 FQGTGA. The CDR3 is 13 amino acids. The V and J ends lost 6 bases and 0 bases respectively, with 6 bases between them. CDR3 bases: TGTGCCAGCAGTGACAGCTCTGGAAACACCATATATTTT. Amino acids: CASSDSSGNTIYF.

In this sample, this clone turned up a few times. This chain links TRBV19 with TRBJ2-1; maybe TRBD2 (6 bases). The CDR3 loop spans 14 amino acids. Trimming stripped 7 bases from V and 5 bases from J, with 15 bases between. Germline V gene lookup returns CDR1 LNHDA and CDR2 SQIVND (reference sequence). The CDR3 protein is CASTPWRGNNEQFF. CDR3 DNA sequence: TGTGCCAGTACCCCATGGAGGGGCAACAATGAGCAGTTCTTC.

DNA for the CDR3: TGTGCCAGCGGACCCTGGACTAGCGGTCCTGAGCAGTTCTTC. Translated, it gives CASGPWTSGPEQFF. The V gene is TRBV27, the J gene TRBJ2-1; 10 nucleotides align to TRBD2. Germline V lookup: CDR1 MNHEY, CDR2 SMNVEV (reference sequence). The CDR3 is made up of 14 amino acids. V trimming: 8 bases; J trimming: 9 bases; junction bases outside the gene matches: 10.

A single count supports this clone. The DNA of the CDR3 is TGTGCCAGCAGCCCGGACTCGGATCAAGGCTACACCTTC. Its translation is CASSPDSDQGYTF. The genes are TRBV7-9 and TRBJ1-2; D is undetermined. Germline CDR1 SEHNR, CDR2 FQNEAQ (reference sequence). The CDR3 is made up of 13 amino acids. Trimming pared 5 bases from V and 8 bases from J, leaving 15 bases between. Combining the CDR3 with reference TRBV7-9 and TRBJ1-2 gives the whole variable domain DTGVSQNPRHKITKRGQNVTFRCDPISEHNRLYWYRQTLGQGPEFLTYFQNEAQLEKSRLLSDRFSAERPKGSFSTLEIQRTEQGDSAMYLCASSPDSDQGYTFGSGTRLTVV.

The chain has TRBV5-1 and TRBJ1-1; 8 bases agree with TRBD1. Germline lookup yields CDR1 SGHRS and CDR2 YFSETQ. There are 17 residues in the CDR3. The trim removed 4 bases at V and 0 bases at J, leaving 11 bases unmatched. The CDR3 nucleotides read TGCGCCAGCAGCCCTGGGGCAGGGGGCGCTTTGAACACTGAAGCTTTCTTT. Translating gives CASSPGAGGALNTEAFF.

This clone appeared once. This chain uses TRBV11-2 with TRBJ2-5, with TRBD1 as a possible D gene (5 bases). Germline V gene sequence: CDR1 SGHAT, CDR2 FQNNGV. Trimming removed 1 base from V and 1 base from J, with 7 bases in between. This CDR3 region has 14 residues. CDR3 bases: TGTGCCAGCAGCTTAGTAACAGGCCAAGAGACCCAGTACTTC. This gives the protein CASSLVTGQETQYF.

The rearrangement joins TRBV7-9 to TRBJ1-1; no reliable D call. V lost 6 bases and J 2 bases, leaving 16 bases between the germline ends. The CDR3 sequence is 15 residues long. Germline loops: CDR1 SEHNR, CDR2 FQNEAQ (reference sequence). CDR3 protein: CASRDPRSGNTEAFF. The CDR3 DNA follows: TGTGCCAGCAGGGACCCCCGCTCGGGAAACACTGAAGCTTTCTTT.

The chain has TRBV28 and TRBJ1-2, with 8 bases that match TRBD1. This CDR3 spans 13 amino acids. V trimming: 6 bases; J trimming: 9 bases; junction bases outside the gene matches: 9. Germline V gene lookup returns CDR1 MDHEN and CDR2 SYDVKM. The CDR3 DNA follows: TGTGCCAGCAGACCCGGACAGGGTCGGAGCTACACCTTC. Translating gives CASRPGQGRSYTF.

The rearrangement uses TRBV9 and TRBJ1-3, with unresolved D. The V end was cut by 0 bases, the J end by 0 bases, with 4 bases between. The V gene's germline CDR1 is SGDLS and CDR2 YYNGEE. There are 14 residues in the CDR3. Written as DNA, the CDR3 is TGTGCCAGCAGCGTAGATCACTCTGGAAACACCATATATTTT. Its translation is CASSVDHSGNTIYF. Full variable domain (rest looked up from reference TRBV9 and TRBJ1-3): DSGVTQTPKHLITATGQRVTLRCSPRSGDLSVYWYQQSLDQGLQFLIQYYNGEERAKGNILERFSAQQFPDLHSELNLSSLELGDSALYFCASSVDHSGNTIYFGEGSWLTVV.

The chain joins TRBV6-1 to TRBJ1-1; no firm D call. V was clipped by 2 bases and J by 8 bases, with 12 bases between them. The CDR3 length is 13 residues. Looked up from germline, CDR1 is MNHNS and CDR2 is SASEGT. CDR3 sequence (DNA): TGTGCCAGCAGTGAAATTCGTAGGATAGAAGCTTTCTTT. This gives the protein CASSEIRRIEAFF.

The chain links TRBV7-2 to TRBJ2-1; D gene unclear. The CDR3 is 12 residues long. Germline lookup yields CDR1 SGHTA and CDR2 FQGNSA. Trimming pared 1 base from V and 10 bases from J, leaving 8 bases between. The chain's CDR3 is CASSLDGPEQFF. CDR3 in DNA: TGTGCCAGCAGCTTAGACGGGCCCGAGCAGTTCTTC.

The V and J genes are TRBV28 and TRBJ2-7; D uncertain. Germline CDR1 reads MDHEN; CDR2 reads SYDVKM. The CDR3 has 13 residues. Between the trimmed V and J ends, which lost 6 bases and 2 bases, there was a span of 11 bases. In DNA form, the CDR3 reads TGTGCCAGCAGCCTCCTAGATCCCTACGAGCAGTACTTC. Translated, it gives CASSLLDPYEQYF. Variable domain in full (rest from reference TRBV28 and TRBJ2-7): DVKVTQSSRYLVKRTGEKVFLECVQDMDHENMFWYRQDPGLGLRLIYFSYDVKMKEKGDIPEGYSVSREKKERFSLILESASTNQTSMYLCASSLLDPYEQYFGPGTRLTVT.

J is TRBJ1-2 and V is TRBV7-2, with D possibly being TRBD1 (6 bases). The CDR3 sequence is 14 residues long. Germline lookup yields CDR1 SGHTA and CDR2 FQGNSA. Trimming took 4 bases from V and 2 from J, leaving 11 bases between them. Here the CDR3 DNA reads TGTGCCAGCAGCTCCCAGGGGTACAACTATGGCTACACCTTC. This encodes CASSSQGYNYGYTF.

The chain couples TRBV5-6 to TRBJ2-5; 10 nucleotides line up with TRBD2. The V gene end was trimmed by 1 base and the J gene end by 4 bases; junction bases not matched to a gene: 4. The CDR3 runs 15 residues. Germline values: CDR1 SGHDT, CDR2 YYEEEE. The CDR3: CASSLLASGRETQYF. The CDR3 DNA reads TGTGCCAGCAGCTTGCTAGCTAGCGGGAGAGAGACCCAGTACTTC. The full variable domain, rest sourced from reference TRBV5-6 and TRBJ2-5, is DAGVTQSPTHLIKTRGQQVTLRCSPKSGHDTVSWYQQALGQGPQFIFQYYEEEERQRGNFPDRFSGHQFPNYSSELNVNALLLGDSALYLCASSLLASGRETQYFGPGTRLLVL.

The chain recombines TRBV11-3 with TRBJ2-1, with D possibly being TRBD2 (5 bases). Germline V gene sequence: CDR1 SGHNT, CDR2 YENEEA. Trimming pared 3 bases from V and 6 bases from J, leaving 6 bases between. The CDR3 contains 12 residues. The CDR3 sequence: CASSFRGNEQFF. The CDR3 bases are TGTGCCAGCAGCTTTCGGGGCAATGAGCAGTTCTTC.

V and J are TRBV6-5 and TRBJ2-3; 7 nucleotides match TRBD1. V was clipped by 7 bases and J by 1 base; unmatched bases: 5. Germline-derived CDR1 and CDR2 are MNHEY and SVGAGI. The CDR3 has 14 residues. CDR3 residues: CASTATGGTDTQYF. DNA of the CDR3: TGTGCCAGCACCGCCACAGGGGGCACAGATACGCAGTATTTT.

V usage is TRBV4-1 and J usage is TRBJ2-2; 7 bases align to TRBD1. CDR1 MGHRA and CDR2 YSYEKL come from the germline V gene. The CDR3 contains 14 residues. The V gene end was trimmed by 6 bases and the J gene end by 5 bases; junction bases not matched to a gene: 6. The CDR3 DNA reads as TGCGCCAGCAGGTTACAGGGGCCTACCGGGGAGCTGTTTTTT. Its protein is CASRLQGPTGELFF.